These T cell receptor beta chains were read from a single sample in a study of regulatory T cells in long-lasting Graves disease. One entry per CDR3 protein, called by TCRdb with MiXCR from the multiplex PCR reads. This table holds some 460,000 distinct CDR3 sequences, 15% to 20% found once. These sequences were also reported in another study, on T cells in Graves' hyperthyroidism and ophthalmopathy.

Sequencing was performed on peripheral blood mononuclear cells (PBMCs), taken at new diagnosis, from a patient treated with antithyroid drugs. Every receptor here comes from a man in his forties with Graves disease. Each CDR3 is given with its conserved first and last residue. A D gene is named only where the DNA matches it firmly. Not all rows give a size; the values are once, few, many and, for expanded clones, a class.

-,TRBJ1-1,many,TRBV28,CASSLVYRADTEAFF,TGTGCCAGCAGTTTAGTTTACAGGGCGGACACTGAAGCTTTCTTT
-,TRBJ1-1,-,TRBV7-9,CASSLGVSPNAEAFF,TGTGCCAGCAGCTTAGGGGTGTCCCCTAACGCTGAAGCTTTCTTT
TRBD2,TRBJ2-3,-,TRBV9,CASSVEGLAETDTQYF,TGTGCCAGCAGCGTAGAGGGACTAGCAGAAACAGATACGCAGTATTTT
-,TRBJ2-1,-,TRBV9,CASSTQGRERNEQFF,TGTGCCAGCAGCACCCAGGGGCGGGAAAGGAATGAGCAGTTCTTC
-,TRBJ2-4,-,TRBV6-5,CASSYSSPGEAKNIQYF,TGTGCCAGCAGTTACTCGAGCCCAGGGGAAGCCAAAAACATTCAGTACTTC
TRBD1,TRBJ1-3,-,TRBV4-1,CASSQPRGQGNTIYF,TGCGCCAGCAGCCAACCCAGGGGGCAAGGAAACACCATATATTTT
-,TRBJ1-1,many,TRBV2,CASSGVGTEAFF,TGTGCCAGTTCAGGGGTTGGCACTGAAGCTTTCTTT
TRBD2,TRBJ2-1,few,TRBV20-1,CSARESPSGRGVGQFF,TGCAGTGCTAGAGAGAGTCCTAGCGGGAGAGGGGTGGGGCAGTTCTTC
-,TRBJ2-7,many,TRBV27,CASSSAQLYGEQYF,TGTGCCAGCAGTTCTGCGCAGCTCTACGGCGAGCAGTACTTC
TRBD1,TRBJ1-1,-,TRBV2,CTSRDRDDTEAFF,TGTACCAGCAGGGACAGGGATGACACTGAAGCTTTCTTT
TRBD1,TRBJ2-5,many,TRBV29-1,CSVDFGTGRTQETQYF,TGCAGCGTTGATTTCGGGACAGGCCGTACTCAAGAGACCCAGTACTTC
TRBD2,TRBJ2-7,many,TRBV7-2,CASSLANGRGEQYF,TGTGCCAGCAGCTTAGCGAACGGGAGGGGCGAGCAGTACTTC
TRBD1,TRBJ1-1,many,TRBV5-5,CASSRGDRLTEAFF,TGTGCCAGCAGCCGGGGGGACAGGCTGACTGAAGCTTTCTTT
-,TRBJ2-7,many,TRBV2,CASGNDLASYEQYF,TGTGCCAGCGGGAACGATTTAGCCTCCTACGAGCAGTACTTC
TRBD1,TRBJ2-1,few,TRBV19,CASSGQGGEQFF,TGTGCCAGTAGTGGACAGGGAGGTGAGCAGTTCTTC
TRBD2,TRBJ2-1,many,TRBV27,CASSIIAGGPGNEQFF,TGTGCCAGCAGTATAATAGCGGGAGGGCCGGGGAATGAGCAGTTCTTC
TRBD1,TRBJ2-4,few,TRBV7-9,CASSHRDREQDIQYF,TGTGCCAGCAGCCACCGGGACAGGGAACAGGACATTCAGTACTTC
-,TRBJ2-7,many,TRBV3-1,CASSLWGANSYEQYF,TGTGCCAGCAGCCTTTGGGGGGCGAACTCCTACGAGCAGTACTTC
TRBD1,TRBJ1-4,many,TRBV5-1,CASSNRDRAEKLFF,TGCGCCAGCAGCAACCGGGACAGGGCTGAAAAACTGTTTTTT
-,TRBJ1-4,few,TRBV18,CASSPPGWNEKLFF,TGTGCCAGCTCACCACCCGGCTGGAATGAAAAACTGTTTTTT
TRBD2,TRBJ2-2,-,TRBV12-3/TRBV12-4,CASSFAGEVSGELFF,TGTGCCAGCAGTTTCGCGGGAGAGGTATCCGGGGAGCTGTTTTTT
TRBD2,TRBJ2-3,-,TRBV28,CASSFPLAGFTDTQYF,TGTGCCAGCAGTTTCCCACTAGCGGGCTTCACAGATACGCAGTATTTT
-,TRBJ2-7,many,TRBV5-1,CASSPGTPAGEQYF,TGCGCCAGCAGCCCCGGGACCCCTGCGGGAGAGCAGTACTTC
-,TRBJ1-1,many,TRBV11-2,CASSLGGRRAFF,TGTGCCAGCAGCTTAGGAGGCAGGCGGGCTTTCTTT
-,TRBJ1-1,-,TRBV3-1,CASIDGGTNTEAFF,TGTGCCAGCATTGACGGGGGCACGAACACTGAAGCTTTCTTT
-,TRBJ1-4,-,TRBV29-1,CSVEKGGDEKLFF,TGCAGCGTTGAGAAGGGAGGGGATGAAAAACTGTTTTTT
-,TRBJ1-6,-,TRBV20-1,CSAHTRRDNSPLHF,TGCAGTGCTCATACCAGGAGAGATAATTCACCCCTCCACTTT
TRBD1,TRBJ2-7,many,TRBV5-1,CASSLVGQVNDEQYF,TGCGCCAGCAGCTTAGTGGGACAGGTGAACGACGAGCAGTACTTC
-,TRBJ2-7,many,TRBV20-1,CSAGQGGYEQYF,TGCAGTGCTGGACAAGGGGGGTACGAGCAGTACTTC
-,TRBJ1-2,many,TRBV6-1,CASSEDYGYTF,TGTGCCAGCAGTGAAGACTATGGCTACACCTTC
-,TRBJ2-7,many,TRBV20-1,CSARDSNTVYEQYF,TGCAGTGCTAGAGATTCGAACACCGTATACGAGCAGTACTTC
TRBD2,TRBJ2-7,many,TRBV5-1,CASEGLAGGAYEQYF,TGCGCCAGTGAGGGACTAGCGGGAGGGGCCTACGAGCAGTACTTC
-,TRBJ2-5,many,TRBV5-6,CASSLAASVRETQYF,TGTGCCAGCAGCTTGGCCGCGTCAGTGAGGGAGACCCAGTACTTC
-,TRBJ2-5,many,TRBV24-1,CATSDKTGQETQYF,TGTGCCACCAGTGACAAGACGGGCCAAGAGACCCAGTACTTC
-,TRBJ2-7,many,TRBV15,CATSREQLSYEQYF,TGTGCCACCAGCAGAGAACAGCTCTCCTACGAGCAGTACTTC
-,TRBJ2-7,many,TRBV5-1,CASSGSGDTYEQYF,TGCGCCAGCAGCGGAAGCGGGGACACCTACGAGCAGTACTTC